This T cell receptor (beta chain) was retrieved from a study of regulatory T cells in long-lasting Graves disease. CDR3 length: 15 residues. V was shortened by 5 bases and J by 0 bases, with 13 bases between the two germline ends. Germline values: CDR1 LNHDA, CDR2 SQIVND (reference sequence). Time point: newly diagnosed GD, antithyroid drugs for less than 3 months. PBMCs were the source of the RNA used for TCR sequencing. Building the TCR beta libraries relied on iRepertoire HTBI primers, and CDR3 regions underwent Arm-PCR. TCRdb re-analysed the multiplex PCR reads in MiXCR, keeping a single row per CDR3 protein. The table has more than 450,000 distinct CDR3 sequences, 12% seen once. The sample was also linked to a second study, of T cells in Graves' hyperthyroidism and ophthalmopathy.

Sequences were derived from peripheral blood mononuclear cells (PBMCs), sampled at new diagnosis, from a patient treated with antithyroid drugs. This clonotype was sampled from a woman aged 25 to 39 with Graves disease. The genes are TRBV19 and TRBJ1-2; D gene ambiguous. The CDR3 loop is CASSDPDGTNYGYTF. CDR3 nucleotide sequence: TGTGCCAGTAGTGACCCCGATGGCACTAACTATGGCTACACCTTC.